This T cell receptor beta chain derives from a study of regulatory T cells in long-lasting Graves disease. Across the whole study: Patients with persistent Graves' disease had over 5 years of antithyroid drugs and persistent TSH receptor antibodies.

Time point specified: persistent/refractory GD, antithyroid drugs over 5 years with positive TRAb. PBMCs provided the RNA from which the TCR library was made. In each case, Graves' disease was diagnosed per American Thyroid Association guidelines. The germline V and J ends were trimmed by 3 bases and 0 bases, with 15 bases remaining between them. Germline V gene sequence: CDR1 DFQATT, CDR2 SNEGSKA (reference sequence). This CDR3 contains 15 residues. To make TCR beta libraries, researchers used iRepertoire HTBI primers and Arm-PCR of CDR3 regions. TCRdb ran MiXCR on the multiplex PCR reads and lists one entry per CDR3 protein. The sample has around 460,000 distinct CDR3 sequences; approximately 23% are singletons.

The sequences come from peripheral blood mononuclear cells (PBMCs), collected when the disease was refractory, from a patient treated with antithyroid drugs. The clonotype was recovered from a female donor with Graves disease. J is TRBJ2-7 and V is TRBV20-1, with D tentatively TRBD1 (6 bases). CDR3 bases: TGCAGTGCTAGCAGACCAGGGGCAGGCTCCTACGAGCAGTACTTC. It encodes CSASRPGAGSYEQYF.